These T cell receptor beta chains were read from a single sample in a study of blood T cell repertoires in COVID-19. Using immunoSEQ multiplex PCR, the repertoire was profiled, and TCRdb retains in-frame clones only, with some absent. The sample consists of approximately 82,000 clones, 80% to 90% of them appearing once. The sequenced sample consisted of peripheral blood. The receptors stem from a woman aged 55-69 years with acute or convalescent COVID-19. Both conserved end residues are part of each CDR3.

v_gene: TRBV10-3
CDR3aa: CAISRDSVTNRLNTEAFF

v_gene: TRBV6-2/TRBV6-3
CDR3aa: CASSYTPGQGGYTF

v_gene: TRBV7-8
CDR3aa: CASRSSRATGVTEAFF

v_gene: TRBV5-6
CDR3aa: CASSLQGPNTIYF

v_gene: TRBV2
CDR3aa: CASSYTSGRADTQYF

v_gene: TRBV27
CDR3aa: CASRKGTGWGMNTEAFF

v_gene: TRBV3-1/TRBV3-2
CDR3aa: CASSRFVAQKLFF

v_gene: TRBV30
CDR3aa: CAWSVQNLAGTQQFF

v_gene: TRBV7-3
CDR3aa: CASGQGNNSPLHF

v_gene: TRBV19
CDR3aa: CASKKQSYNEQFF

v_gene: TRBV29-1
CDR3aa: CSGGDRGYNEQFF

v_gene: TRBV5-1
CDR3aa: CASSLDGFSTDTQYF

v_gene: TRBV5-6
CDR3aa: CASSLDIYNEQFF

v_gene: TRBV2
CDR3aa: CASSESGRSGYTF

v_gene: TRBV6-5
CDR3aa: CASTPGRGKNQPQHF

v_gene: TRBV6-5
CDR3aa: CASSTGGGGYEQYF

v_gene: TRBV6-5
CDR3aa: CASSYSDRGSYEQYF

v_gene: TRBV6-5
CDR3aa: CASSYSASGVLETQYF

v_gene: TRBV2
CDR3aa: CAMTGTDHYSETQYF

v_gene: TRBV5-1
CDR3aa: CASSGTSPYEQYF

v_gene: TRBV24-1
CDR3aa: CATSMGLAGPGDEQFF

v_gene: TRBV9
CDR3aa: CASSVSGQGAEAFF

v_gene: TRBV25-1
CDR3aa: CASIVLPGRGYSDEQFF

v_gene: TRBV24-1
CDR3aa: CATSDPSFTGQGPFSTDTQYF

v_gene: TRBV5-1
CDR3aa: CASSLGAQVYGYTF

v_gene: TRBV28
CDR3aa: CASRGTSGGRDTQYF

v_gene: TRBV11-3
CDR3aa: CASSGTSGRSNTGELFF

v_gene: TRBV30
CDR3aa: CAAHRVNTEAFF

v_gene: TRBV2
CDR3aa: CASTEQGRSSPLHF

v_gene: TRBV6-1
CDR3aa: CASSERTGSYEQYF

v_gene: TRBV29-1
CDR3aa: CSATASGGNTIYF

v_gene: TRBV2
CDR3aa: CASMPGLSNQPQHF

v_gene: TRBV5-6
CDR3aa: CASSWSRNTIYF

v_gene: TRBV7-9
CDR3aa: CASSLTSGRYNEQFF

v_gene: TRBV7-3
CDR3aa: CASSSPRPGGGETQYF

v_gene: TRBV5-6
CDR3aa: CASSLRQIYEQYF

v_gene: TRBV3-1/TRBV3-2
CDR3aa: CASSQQPTENYGYTF

v_gene: TRBV5-6
CDR3aa: CASSRWGVGGYTF

v_gene: TRBV20-1
CDR3aa: CSASGGADSPLHF

v_gene: TRBV27
CDR3aa: CASRRQGAGNTIYF

v_gene: TRBV7-9
CDR3aa: CASSPLYEQYF

v_gene: TRBV9
CDR3aa: CASSVSGGNTEAFF

v_gene: TRBV9
CDR3aa: CASSVRAGGPTDTQYF

v_gene: TRBV5-6
CDR3aa: CASSHTSGGIYNEQFF

v_gene: TRBV5-1
CDR3aa: CASSLNTGDQPQHF

v_gene: TRBV5-1
CDR3aa: CASSEERNREGNTF

v_gene: TRBV10-3
CDR3aa: CATRDRDSSYNSPLHF

v_gene: TRBV19
CDR3aa: CASRISINQPQHF

v_gene: TRBV9
CDR3aa: CASSAQGLAGGRETQYF

v_gene: TRBV19
CDR3aa: CASSSVRGLLNTEAFF

v_gene: TRBV11-3
CDR3aa: CASSRRDRGPAGELFF

v_gene: TRBV4-1
CDR3aa: CASSQAVLTPYEQYF

v_gene: TRBV9
CDR3aa: CASSVGGTGYGYTF